This T cell receptor (beta chain) originates from a study of T cell changes during pregnancy in multiple sclerosis. J gave up 0 bases and V 6 bases, and 8 bases lay outside the gene matches. CDR1 and CDR2 from the germline V gene are SGHRS and YFSETQ. This CDR3 comprises 15 residues. Profiled with immunoSEQ multiplex PCR; TCRdb holds only in-frame clones, not every one. This table holds about 80,000 clones, about 94% found once. The sequence derives from a female donor with multiple sclerosis, enrolled in a pregnancy study. The chain recombines TRBV5-1 with TRBJ1-1; 7 bases line up with TRBD1. The sample here was peripheral blood, taken in the third trimester of pregnancy. In nucleotides, the CDR3 is TGCGCCAGCAATCCCGAACAGGGGCTGAACACTGAAGCTTTCTTT. It yields the protein CASNPEQGLNTEAFF.